This TCR beta chain was identified in a study of T cell responses to AZD1222 COVID-19 vaccine. Study-level findings and limits: White British people made up most donors, females outnumbered males, and clonal diversity was possibly underestimated.

The assay was immunoSEQ multiplex PCR, and TCRdb's table has in-frame clones only and misses some. The data hold 200,000 to 250,000 clones, with around 94% observed a single time. Germline V gene sequence: CDR1 SGHAT, CDR2 FQNNGV. CDR3 length equals 11 residues. V dropped 2 bases and J dropped 4 bases, with 3 bases sitting between them. In regard to this clone: What it binds is unknown.

V is TRBV11-2 and J is TRBJ2-7; D unclear. Sequencing was performed on peripheral blood, taken 28 days after the second dose of the MenACWY control vaccine. This TCR came from an adult who received the MenACWY meningococcal vaccine as a control. The CDR3 region has the DNA TGTGCCAGCAGCTTAAATTACGAGCAGTACTTC. This gives the protein CASSLNYEQYF.